This is a list of T cell receptor beta chains from one sample in a study of T cell repertoires in cytomegalovirus infection. TCRdb re-derived calls from the reads in MiXCR, one entry per CDR3 protein. The sample comprises approximately 700,000 distinct CDR3 sequences, 35% of which are singletons, and 2.5% to 3% rests with the top ten. The source material was PBMCs. These receptors all stem from a human donor in good health (CMV status not recorded). Some clones in this sample may be carry-over from other donors' samples. The CDR3 runs from the conserved cysteine through the conserved F or W. Each record gives: CDR3 protein, CDR3 DNA, J gene, V gene, D gene, clone size, CDR3 length. The D gene is left open where the match is weak. Clone size is not always given. Where it is, it says once, few, many or a class for expanded clones.

cdr3_aa: CASSSPQGANVLTF
cdr3_nt: TGTGCCAGCAGCTCACCTCAGGGGGCCAACGTCCTGACTTTC
j_call: TRBJ2-6
v_call: TRBV11-2
d_call: NA
clone_size: NA
cdr3_length: 14

cdr3_aa: CASTIRANTEAFF
cdr3_nt: TGTGCTAGCACCATCCGGGCGAACACTGAAGCTTTCTTT
j_call: TRBJ1-1
v_call: TRBV7-6
d_call: NA
clone_size: few
cdr3_length: 13

cdr3_aa: CASSPRTNLPEQYF
cdr3_nt: TGTGCCAGCAGCCCTCGTACGAATCTTCCCGAGCAGTACTTC
j_call: TRBJ2-7
v_call: TRBV3-1
d_call: NA
clone_size: NA
cdr3_length: 14

cdr3_aa: CASSGGLAGDRETQYF
cdr3_nt: TGTGCCAGCAGCGGAGGACTAGCGGGGGATAGGGAGACCCAGTACTTC
j_call: TRBJ2-5
v_call: TRBV7-9
d_call: TRBD2
clone_size: NA
cdr3_length: 16

cdr3_aa: CASSAPGAKETQYF
cdr3_nt: TGTGCCAGCAGCGCTCCGGGGGCGAAGGAGACCCAGTACTTC
j_call: TRBJ2-5
v_call: TRBV6-6
d_call: NA
clone_size: NA
cdr3_length: 14

cdr3_aa: CASSEGPGQGYTF
cdr3_nt: TGTGCCAGCAGTGAAGGGCCTGGGCAGGGCTACACCTTC
j_call: TRBJ1-2
v_call: TRBV6-1
d_call: NA
clone_size: NA
cdr3_length: 13

cdr3_aa: CASSFGRGADTGELFF
cdr3_nt: TGTGCCAGCAGTTTTGGGCGGGGGGCCGACACCGGGGAGCTGTTTTTT
j_call: TRBJ2-2
v_call: TRBV12-3/TRBV12-4
d_call: TRBD2
clone_size: few
cdr3_length: 16

cdr3_aa: CAISESPLSGRAKNIQYF
cdr3_nt: TGTGCCATCAGTGAGTCGCCGCTTAGCGGGAGGGCCAAAAACATTCAGTACTTC
j_call: TRBJ2-4
v_call: TRBV10-3
d_call: TRBD2
clone_size: few
cdr3_length: 18

cdr3_aa: CASSLSGGQGVSYEQYF
cdr3_nt: TGTGCCAGCAGTCTATCAGGCGGACAGGGGGTCTCCTACGAGCAGTACTTC
j_call: TRBJ2-7
v_call: TRBV28
d_call: TRBD1
clone_size: NA
cdr3_length: 17

cdr3_aa: CSGNRGPTEAFF
cdr3_nt: TGCAGCGGCAATCGGGGACCCACTGAAGCTTTCTTT
j_call: TRBJ1-1
v_call: TRBV29-1
d_call: NA
clone_size: NA
cdr3_length: 12

cdr3_aa: CASSLGAALNEQFF
cdr3_nt: TGTGCCAGCAGCTTAGGAGCCGCACTCAATGAGCAGTTCTTC
j_call: TRBJ2-1
v_call: TRBV7-6
d_call: NA
clone_size: few
cdr3_length: 14

cdr3_aa: CASSLTSGYTDTQYF
cdr3_nt: TGTGCCAGCAGCTTAACTAGCGGTTACACAGATACGCAGTATTTT
j_call: TRBJ2-3
v_call: TRBV7-8
d_call: TRBD2
clone_size: many
cdr3_length: 15

cdr3_aa: CVTSGPGQGYGYTF
cdr3_nt: TGTGTCACCAGTGGCCCGGGACAGGGCTATGGCTACACCTTC
j_call: TRBJ1-2
v_call: TRBV24-1
d_call: TRBD1
clone_size: NA
cdr3_length: 14

cdr3_aa: CASSFSAVINQPQHF
cdr3_nt: TGTGCCAGCAGCTTTTCAGCCGTTATCAATCAGCCCCAGCATTTT
j_call: TRBJ1-5
v_call: TRBV7-2
d_call: NA
clone_size: NA
cdr3_length: 15

cdr3_aa: CASSLGTLYNSPLHF
cdr3_nt: TGCGCCAGCAGCTTGGGGACTCTTTATAATTCACCCCTCCACTTT
j_call: TRBJ1-6
v_call: TRBV5-1
d_call: NA
clone_size: NA
cdr3_length: 15

cdr3_aa: CASSTGNHEQYF
cdr3_nt: TGCGCCAGCAGCACCGGGAACCACGAGCAGTACTTC
j_call: TRBJ2-7
v_call: TRBV5-1
d_call: NA
clone_size: NA
cdr3_length: 12

cdr3_aa: CAWSVLHRLDGYTF
cdr3_nt: TGTGCCTGGAGTGTACTCCACAGGTTAGACGGCTACACCTTC
j_call: TRBJ1-2
v_call: TRBV30
d_call: NA
clone_size: NA
cdr3_length: 14

cdr3_aa: CASSLQGPEQFF
cdr3_nt: TGTGCCAGCAGTTTACAGGGGCCTGAGCAGTTCTTC
j_call: TRBJ2-1
v_call: TRBV27
d_call: NA
clone_size: NA
cdr3_length: 12

cdr3_aa: CASSLEGSPYGYTF
cdr3_nt: TGTGCCAGCAGCTTAGAGGGCAGCCCCTATGGCTACACCTTC
j_call: TRBJ1-2
v_call: TRBV7-8
d_call: NA
clone_size: many
cdr3_length: 14

cdr3_aa: CASRAKDNGYTF
cdr3_nt: TGTGCCAGCAGGGCCAAGGACAATGGCTACACCTTC
j_call: TRBJ1-2
v_call: TRBV2
d_call: NA
clone_size: NA
cdr3_length: 12

cdr3_aa: CASSLAGRQNEKLFF
cdr3_nt: TGCGCCAGCAGCTTGGCGGGCAGACAGAATGAAAAACTGTTTTTT
j_call: TRBJ1-4
v_call: TRBV5-1
d_call: NA
clone_size: few
cdr3_length: 15